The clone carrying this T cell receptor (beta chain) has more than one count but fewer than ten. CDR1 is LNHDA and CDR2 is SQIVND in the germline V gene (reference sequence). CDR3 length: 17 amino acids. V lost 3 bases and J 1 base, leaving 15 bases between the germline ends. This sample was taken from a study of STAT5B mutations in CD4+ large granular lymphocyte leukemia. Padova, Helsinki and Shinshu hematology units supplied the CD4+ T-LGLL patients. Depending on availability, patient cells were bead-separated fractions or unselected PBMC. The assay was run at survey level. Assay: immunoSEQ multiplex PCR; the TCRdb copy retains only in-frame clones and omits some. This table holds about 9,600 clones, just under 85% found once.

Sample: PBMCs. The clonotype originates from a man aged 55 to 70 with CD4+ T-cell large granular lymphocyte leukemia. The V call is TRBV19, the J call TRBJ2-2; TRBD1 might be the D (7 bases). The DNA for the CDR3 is TGTGCCAGTAGTATTCGGCGGCAGGGGGGGAACACCGGGGAGCTGTTTTTT. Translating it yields CASSIRRQGGNTGELFF.